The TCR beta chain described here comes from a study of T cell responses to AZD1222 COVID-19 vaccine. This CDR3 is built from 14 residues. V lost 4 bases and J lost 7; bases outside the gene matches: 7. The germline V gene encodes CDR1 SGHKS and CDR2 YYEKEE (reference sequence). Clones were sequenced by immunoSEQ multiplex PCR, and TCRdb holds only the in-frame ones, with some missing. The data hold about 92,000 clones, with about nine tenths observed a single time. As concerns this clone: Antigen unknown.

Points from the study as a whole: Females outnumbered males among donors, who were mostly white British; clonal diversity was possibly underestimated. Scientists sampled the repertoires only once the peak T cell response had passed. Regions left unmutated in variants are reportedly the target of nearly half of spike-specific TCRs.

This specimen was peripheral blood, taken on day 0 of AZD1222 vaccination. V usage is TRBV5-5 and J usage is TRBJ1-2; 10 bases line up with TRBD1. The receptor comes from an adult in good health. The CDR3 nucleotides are TGTGCCAGCAGCCAAGGGACAGGGGAGGGTGGCTACACCTTC. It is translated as CASSQGTGEGGYTF.